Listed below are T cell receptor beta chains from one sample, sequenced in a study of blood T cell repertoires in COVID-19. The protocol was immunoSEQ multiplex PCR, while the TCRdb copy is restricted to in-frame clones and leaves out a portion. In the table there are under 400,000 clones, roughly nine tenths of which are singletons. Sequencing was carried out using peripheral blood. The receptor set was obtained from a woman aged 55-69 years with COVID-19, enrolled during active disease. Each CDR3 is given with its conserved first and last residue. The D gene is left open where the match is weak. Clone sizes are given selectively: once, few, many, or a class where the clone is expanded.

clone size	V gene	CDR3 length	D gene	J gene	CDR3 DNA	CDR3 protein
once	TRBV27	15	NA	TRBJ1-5	TGTGCCAGCAGTTGGGCAGGGAGGAACAATCAGCCCCAGCATTTT	CASSWAGRNNQPQHF
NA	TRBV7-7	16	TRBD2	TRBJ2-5	TGTGCCAGCAGCCCCTCCGGGGGGGCCCTAGGGGAGACCCAGTACTTC	CASSPSGGALGETQYF
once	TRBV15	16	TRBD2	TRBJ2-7	TGTGCCACCAGCAGAGACCTAGCGGTCTACTCCTACGAGCAGTACTTC	CATSRDLAVYSYEQYF
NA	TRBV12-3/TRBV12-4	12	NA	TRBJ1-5	TGTGCCAGCAGTTTCGGAGATCAGCCCCAGCATTTT	CASSFGDQPQHF
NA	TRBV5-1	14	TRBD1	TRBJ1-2	TGCGCCAGCACCCCTTGGACAGGAACCTATGGCTACACCTTC	CASTPWTGTYGYTF
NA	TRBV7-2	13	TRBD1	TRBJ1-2	TGTGCCAGCAGTCGAAGGACAGGGTATGGCTACACCTTC	CASSRRTGYGYTF
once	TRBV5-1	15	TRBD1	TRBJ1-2	TGCGCCAGCAGCTTCGGACAGGGCCCATTAAAGGGCTACACCTTC	CASSFGQGPLKGYTF
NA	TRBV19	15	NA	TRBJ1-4	TGTGCCAGTACCCGAGGTGGCAGGACAAACGAAAAACTGTTTTTT	CASTRGGRTNEKLFF
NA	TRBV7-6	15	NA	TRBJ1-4	TGTGCCAGCAGCTCCAACAGGGCATCGGGGGAAAAACTGTTTTTT	CASSSNRASGEKLFF
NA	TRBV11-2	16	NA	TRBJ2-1	TGTGCCAGCAGCTTTTTTTTAGGATTCACAGGGAATGAGCAGTTCTTC	CASSFFLGFTGNEQFF
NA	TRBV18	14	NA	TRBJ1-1	TGTGCCAGCTCATCTTTGACAGGGAACACTGAAGCTTTCTTT	CASSSLTGNTEAFF
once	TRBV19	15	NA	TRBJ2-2	TGTGCCAGTAGTCCCCAGGGACAGAACACCGGGGAGCTGTTTTTT	CASSPQGQNTGELFF
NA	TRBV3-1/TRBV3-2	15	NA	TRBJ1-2	TGTGCCAGCAGCCAAGATTGGGGGGGGAACTATGGCTACACCTTC	CASSQDWGGNYGYTF
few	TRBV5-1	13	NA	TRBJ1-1	TGCGCCAGCAGCTTACAGGATAACACTGAAGCTTTCTTT	CASSLQDNTEAFF
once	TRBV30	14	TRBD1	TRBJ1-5	TGTGCCTGGAGGCCGACAGGGTGTTGCCAGCCCCAGCATTTT	CAWRPTGCCQPQHF
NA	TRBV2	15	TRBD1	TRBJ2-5	TGTGCCAGCAGTGGCCGGGACAGGGCCAGGGAGACCCAGTACTTC	CASSGRDRARETQYF
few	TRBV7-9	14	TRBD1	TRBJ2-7	TGTGCCAGCAGCACAGGACAGGGTCCCTACGAGCAGTACTTC	CASSTGQGPYEQYF
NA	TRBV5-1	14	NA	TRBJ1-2	TGCGCCAGCAGCTCAGAAACAGAAATCTATGGCTACACCTTC	CASSSETEIYGYTF
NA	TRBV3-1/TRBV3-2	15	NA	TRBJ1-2	TGTGCCAGCAGCCAACGAACCTCAGGGATCTATGGCTACACCTTC	CASSQRTSGIYGYTF
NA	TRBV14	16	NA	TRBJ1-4	TGTGCCAGCAGCCAAGATCTGAGGGGGGGACGTGAAAAACTGTTTTTT	CASSQDLRGGREKLFF
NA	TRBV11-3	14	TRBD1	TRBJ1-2	TGTGCCAGCACCGGGACAGGGGCTTACTATGGCTACACCTTC	CASTGTGAYYGYTF
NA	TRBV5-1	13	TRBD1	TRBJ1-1	TGCGCCAGCAGCTCGCAGGGGGACACTGAAGCTTTCTTT	CASSSQGDTEAFF
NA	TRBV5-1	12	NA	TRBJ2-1	TGCGCCAGCAGCTTGGTCGCGAATGAGCAGTTCTTC	CASSLVANEQFF
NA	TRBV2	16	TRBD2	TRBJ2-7	TGTGCCAGCAGTTTCGCCTACAGCGGGGCTACCTACGAGCAGTACTTC	CASSFAYSGATYEQYF
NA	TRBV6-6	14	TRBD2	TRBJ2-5	TGTGCCAGCAGGCGCGGGACTAGTTATGAGACCCAGTACTTC	CASRRGTSYETQYF
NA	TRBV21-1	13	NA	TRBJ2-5	TGTGCCAGCAGGCATCTTACGCGGGAGACCCAGTACTTC	CASRHLTRETQYF
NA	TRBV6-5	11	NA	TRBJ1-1	TGTGCCAGCATCCAGGGAACTGAAGCTTTCTTT	CASIQGTEAFF